This TCR beta chain was recorded in a study of blood T cell repertoires in COVID-19. Study context: The analysed material was cDNA or gDNA that came from T cells, B-cell-depleted T cells, or PBMCs.

This clone was seen once. Using immunoSEQ multiplex PCR, the repertoire was profiled, and TCRdb retains in-frame clones only, with some absent. Of around 270,000 clones listed, 91% were seen once; the top ten hold roughly 2.7%. The sequence was collected from a person aged 18 to 30 with COVID-19, enrolled during active disease. The sequencing sample was made of peripheral blood.

The CDR3 loop is CAWTYTGDSGNTIYF. For the CDR3, the DNA is TGTGCCTGGACCTATACAGGGGACTCTGGAAACACCATATATTTT. The rearrangement links TRBV30 to TRBJ1-3, with 7 bases that match TRBD1. The CDR3 is made up of 15 amino acids. Germline CDR1 reads GTSNPN; CDR2 reads SVGIG (reference sequence). V gave up 4 bases and J gave up 0 bases; unmatched junction bases: 6.